The 4 T cell receptor beta chains below all came from one sample that was sequenced in a study of blood T cell repertoires in COVID-19. Clones were read by immunoSEQ multiplex PCR, and TCRdb kept only the in-frame ones, dropping some. Of fewer than 200,000 clones listed, roughly 85% are singletons. Specimen: peripheral blood. The receptors were sampled from a human donor with acute or convalescent COVID-19. The donor label of this sample is uncertain.

The gene calls are TRBV19 and TRBJ2-1; unclear D gene. Trimming pared 1 base from V and 7 bases from J, leaving 8 bases between. CDR1 and CDR2 (germline): LNHDA, SQIVND (reference sequence). The CDR3 covers 13 residues. The CDR3 sequence: CASSIVWANEQFF. For the CDR3, the DNA is TGTGCCAGTAGTATAGTTTGGGCGAATGAGCAGTTCTTC.

The chain recombines TRBV5-1 with TRBJ2-1; 12 nucleotides align to TRBD2. The germline V gene encodes CDR1 SGHRS and CDR2 YFSETQ. This CDR3 has 17 residues. Trimming took 0 bases from V and 8 from J; bases not matched to a gene: 9. The CDR3 DNA is TGCGCCAGCAGCTTGGCAGTGACTAGCGGGGGAGGCTATGAGCAGTTCTTC. As protein: CASSLAVTSGGGYEQFF.

The chain has TRBV18 and TRBJ2-1; TRBD2 aligns across 7 bases. V shed 0 bases, J shed 9 bases, and the junction held 2 bases outside the gene matches. Germline CDR1 and CDR2: KGHSH and LQKENI. The CDR3 has 13 residues. CDR3 in amino acids: CASSPPGRGEQFF. The CDR3 coding sequence is TGTGCCAGCTCACCACCAGGGAGGGGTGAGCAGTTCTTC.

The V and J genes are TRBV7-9 and TRBJ1-1, with 7 nucleotides matching TRBD1. The CDR3 sequence is 15 residues long. Unmatched junction bases numbered 4, after V lost 3 bases and J lost 0 bases. The germline gives CDR1 SEHNR, CDR2 FQNEAQ (reference sequence). CDR3 in amino acids: CASSFRQGMNTEAFF. The CDR3 DNA follows: TGTGCCAGCAGCTTCAGACAGGGAATGAACACTGAAGCTTTCTTT.